These T cell receptor beta chains were read from a single sample in a study of cytomegalovirus exposure and HLA in healthy donors. Only in-frame clones appear in the TCRdb table, and some are missing; sequencing was by immunoSEQ multiplex PCR. The sample lists 110,000 to 150,000 clones; over 65% were seen once. Sequencing input: PBMCs. The origin of the receptors is a woman in her thirties in good health and CMV-seronegative. Each CDR3 is given with its conserved first and last residue. The D gene is left open where the match is weak. Some rows have no size entry. The others give once, few or many, or a class for an expanded clone.

TRBJ2-7,17,TRBD2,TRBV5-1,.,TGCGCCAGCAGCGTGCCGGGACTAGCGGGTTTCTCCTACGAGCAGTACTTC,CASSVPGLAGFSYEQYF
TRBJ1-4,13,.,TRBV19,.,TGTGCCAGTAGTTTCCGGGGGGATGAAAAACTGTTTTTT,CASSFRGDEKLFF
TRBJ2-1,15,TRBD2,TRBV6-5,.,TGTGCCAGCACTAGCGGGGGCACTCTTTACAATGAGCAGTTCTTC,CASTSGGTLYNEQFF
TRBJ2-7,16,TRBD2,TRBV27,.,TGTGCCAGCAGTTTAGTGGGACTAGCGGGAGGCTACGAGCAGTACTTC,CASSLVGLAGGYEQYF
TRBJ1-1,16,.,TRBV6-1,.,TGTGCCAGCAGTGAAGCACGGTCAGGGCTAAACACTGAAGCTTTCTTT,CASSEARSGLNTEAFF
TRBJ2-7,14,.,TRBV6-5,.,TGTGCCAGCAGTTCGCGTGACAGGGACTCCGAGCAGTACTTC,CASSSRDRDSEQYF
TRBJ1-2,13,TRBD1,TRBV7-8,.,TGTGCCAGCAGCGAGACAGGGGGCCTTGGCTACACCTTC,CASSETGGLGYTF
TRBJ1-5,15,TRBD1,TRBV19,.,TGTGCCAGTAGTGCAATCGGGACAGAAAATCAGCCCCAGCATTTT,CASSAIGTENQPQHF
TRBJ1-1,15,TRBD1,TRBV5-1,.,TGCGCCAGCAGCTGGCTGACAGGGGGGCTCGCTGAAGCTTTCTTT,CASSWLTGGLAEAFF
TRBJ1-6,16,.,TRBV18,.,TGTGCCAGCTCACCACCTAACAGGGCCCATAATTCACCCCTCCACTTT,CASSPPNRAHNSPLHF
TRBJ2-5,13,.,TRBV4-1,.,TGCGCCAGCAGCCTCCTACTAATTGAGACCCAGTACTTC,CASSLLLIETQYF
TRBJ2-5,13,.,TRBV6-1,.,TGTGCCAGCAGTGGTCCAGTCTCGGAGACCCAGTACTTC,CASSGPVSETQYF
TRBJ2-7,12,.,TRBV5-8,few,TGTGCCAGCAGCCGAGACAGGCTCGAGCAGTACTTC,CASSRDRLEQYF
TRBJ1-2,13,TRBD1,TRBV5-6,few,TGTGCCAGCAGCGGGACAGCGTATCAGGGCTACACCTTC,CASSGTAYQGYTF
TRBJ1-1,14,TRBD1,TRBV2,.,TGTGCCAGCAGCTTGTGGAAGGGGGCAACTGAAGCTTTCTTT,CASSLWKGATEAFF
TRBJ2-7,15,TRBD2,TRBV29-1,once,TGCAGCGTGGAAGGGCTAGCGGGAGAGGTCTACGAGCAGTACTTC,CSVEGLAGEVYEQYF
TRBJ2-2,15,TRBD1,TRBV6-6,.,TGTGCCAGCAGTTTGCAAGGACAGGGGCTCGGGGAGCTGTTTTTT,CASSLQGQGLGELFF
TRBJ2-1,16,TRBD2,TRBV7-9,once,TGTGCCAGCAGCTCGACCGGGGGGAGCTCCTACAATGAGCAGTTCTTC,CASSSTGGSSYNEQFF
TRBJ1-1,16,TRBD1,TRBV18,.,TGTGCCAGCTCACCAGTCTCCGGACAGGGAGGCACTGAAGCTTTCTTT,CASSPVSGQGGTEAFF
TRBJ1-5,14,TRBD1,TRBV6-1,.,TGTGCCAGCACCCGACAGGGACCCCATCAGCCCCAGCATTTT,CASTRQGPHQPQHF
TRBJ2-1,18,TRBD2,TRBV19,.,TGTGCCAGTAGTATTACCCCTAGGACTAGCGGGGGTTTCAATGAGCAGTTCTTC,CASSITPRTSGGFNEQFF
TRBJ2-3,17,.,TRBV13,.,TGTGCCAGCAGCTTAGGGAGGGGACTCGCCGGCACAGATACGCAGTATTTT,CASSLGRGLAGTDTQYF
TRBJ2-2,16,TRBD1,TRBV5-8,.,TGTGCCAGCAGCGAAGGGACAGACTTCGACACCGGGGAGCTGTTTTTT,CASSEGTDFDTGELFF
TRBJ2-5,13,.,TRBV2,few,TGTGCCAGCACCCCGCCCTCCAGGGAGACCCAGTACTTC,CASTPPSRETQYF
TRBJ2-1,13,TRBD1,TRBV11-2,few,TGTGCCAGCAGCTGGGACAGGGACAATGAGCAGTTCTTC,CASSWDRDNEQFF
TRBJ1-2,14,.,TRBV7-2,.,TGTGCCAGCAGCTTAAACAGTGAGAATTATGGCTACACCTTC,CASSLNSENYGYTF
TRBJ1-5,16,TRBD1,TRBV6-1,.,TGTGCCAGCAGTGAACGTAGGGGGCTTAGCAATCAGCCCCAGCATTTT,CASSERRGLSNQPQHF
TRBJ2-5,18,TRBD1,TRBV10-1,.,TGCGCCAGCCGAGCGTCGCCCGGACAGGCAAACCAGGCGGAGACCCAGTACTTC,CASRASPGQANQAETQYF